This T cell receptor beta chain was found in a study of T cell responses to AZD1222 COVID-19 vaccine. Study findings and constraints: The donor group comprised mostly white British people and more females; the analysis possibly underestimated clonal diversity. No repertoire was sampled before or during the peak T cell response, only after it.

Assay used: immunoSEQ multiplex PCR; TCRdb lists only in-frame clones, some missing. This sample yields around 150,000 clones, of which approximately 89% are seen a single time; less than 2.5% belongs to the top ten. V lost 2 bases and J lost 5, with 12 bases in between. The CDR3 is made up of 14 amino acids. CDR1 and CDR2 from the germline V gene are ENHRY and SYGVKD. Remarks on this clone: Its antigen is unknown.

Specimen: peripheral blood, collected on day 0 of AZD1222 vaccination. V and J are TRBV10-3 and TRBJ1-1; TRBD1 might be the D (6 bases). The sequence came from an adult in good health. The CDR3 region has the DNA TGTGCCATCAGTGAGGGGGGGCTAGGGACTGAAGCTTTCTTT. The encoded protein is CAISEGGLGTEAFF.